The present entry profiles one T cell receptor beta chain with its context. The target antigen is unknown. Sequenced by immunoSEQ multiplex PCR; TCRdb stores in-frame clones only, minus some. This table has fewer than 110,000 clones, roughly 89% appearing once. The CDR3 sequence is 12 residues long. The germline gives CDR1 PRHDT, CDR2 FYEKMQ (reference sequence). The germline V and J ends were trimmed by 3 bases and 8 bases, with 10 bases remaining between them. The sample is drawn from a study of T cell responses to AZD1222 COVID-19 vaccine. Study-wide findings and caveats: Nearly half of spike-specific TCRs reportedly target variant regions that are unmutated in the B.1.351 and B.1.1.7 variants. Distributed over spike, vaccine-associated CD4 TCRs predominated at 160-218 and 743-854. Clonal diversity was possibly underestimated, and the donors were mostly white British, with more females. Repertoire sampling happened only post peak T cell response.

The V gene is TRBV13, the J gene TRBJ1-2, with D maybe TRBD1 (5 bases). The receptor was isolated from an adult in good health. Sample: peripheral blood, taken on day 0 of AZD1222 vaccination. The CDR3: CASSLSTEGYTF. As DNA, the CDR3 is TGTGCCAGCAGCTTGTCGACAGAGGGCTACACCTTC.